One T cell receptor (beta chain) is described in this entry. The germline V gene has CDR1 GTSNPN and CDR2 SVGIG (reference sequence). The V gene lost 5 bases and the J gene lost 0 bases, with 13 bases spanning the gap. The CDR3 has 14 residues. The assay was immunoSEQ multiplex PCR, and TCRdb's table has in-frame clones only and misses some. This table holds under 55,000 clones, 93% found once. The record originates from a study of T cell changes during pregnancy in multiple sclerosis. This sequence was found in a female donor with multiple sclerosis, enrolled in a pregnancy study. The sample was peripheral blood, taken in the second trimester of pregnancy. This chain joins TRBV30 and TRBJ1-1; possible D gene TRBD1, 5 bases. CDR3 DNA sequence: TGTGCCTGGGAAATGCAGGGCCTGAACACTGAAGCTTTCTTT. It specifies CAWEMQGLNTEAFF.